Sequencing of this T cell receptor beta chain was carried out in a study of PD-1 blockade in classical Hodgkin lymphoma. Each patient relapsed following autologous stem cell transplantation, and prior brentuximab vedotin exposure differed. V lost 2 bases to trimming and J lost 0 bases, with 5 bases between them. From germline, CDR1 is MNHEY and CDR2 SMNVEV (reference sequence). This CDR3 is built from 14 residues. Comments on this clone: What it binds is not known.

Study observations and caveats: Unlike CD8+ TCR diversity, which did not rise significantly by C4D1, CD4+ TCR diversity did.

TCRdb keeps only in-frame clones here, not all; method: immunoSEQ multiplex PCR. The table lists 70,000 to 85,000 clones, about 92% of them singletons. The starting material was peripheral blood mononuclear cells (PBMCs), obtained at baseline. V gene TRBV27 combines with J gene TRBJ2-1; D remains unclear. The TCR comes from a human donor with classical Hodgkin lymphoma. CDR3 loop: CASSLGSSYNEQFF. In DNA form, the CDR3 reads TGTGCCAGCAGTTTAGGTAGCTCCTACAATGAGCAGTTCTTC.